This note documents a single TCR beta chain sequence. No treatment had been given to any patient before thyroid surgery. The entry originates in a study of metastatic and nonmetastatic thyroid tumors. Whole-study context: Repertoire comparisons spanned blood and tumor or nodule tissue from malignant and benign thyroid patients.

In the original processing: Differences in CDR3 between clinicopathological groups were drawn on to build a classifier intended to discriminate distant-metastatic papillary thyroid cancer patients. With MiXCR, TCRdb called clones anew from the PCR reads. The V and J calls shown here were made by TCRdb, not taken from the authors' results. Of 26,000 or so clones listed, roughly 17% were seen once; the top ten hold around 6.5%. CDR3 length: 13 residues. V was clipped by 1 base and J by 5 bases, with 8 bases between them. Per the germline V gene, CDR1 is KGHSH and CDR2 is LQKENI. The clonotype originates from a male donor with papillary thyroid cancer or a benign thyroid nodule (not recorded which). Some clones in this sample may be carry-over from other donors' samples. Specimen: blood. The chain has TRBV18 and TRBJ1-1, with no clear D. CDR3 sequence (DNA): TGTGCCAGCTCACCACAGGGTGGGACTGAAGCTTTCTTT. It yields the protein CASSPQGGTEAFF.